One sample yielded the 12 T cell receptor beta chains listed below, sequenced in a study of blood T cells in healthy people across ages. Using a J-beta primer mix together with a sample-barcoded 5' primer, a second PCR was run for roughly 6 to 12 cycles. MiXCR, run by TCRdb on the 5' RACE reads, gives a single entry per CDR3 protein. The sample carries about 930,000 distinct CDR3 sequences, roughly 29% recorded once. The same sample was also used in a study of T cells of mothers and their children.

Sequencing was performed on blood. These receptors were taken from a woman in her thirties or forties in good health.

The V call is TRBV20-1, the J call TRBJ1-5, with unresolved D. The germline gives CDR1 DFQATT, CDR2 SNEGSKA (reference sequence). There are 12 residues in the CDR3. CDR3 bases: TGCAGGGCTCCGGACGGGAATCAGCCCCAGCATTTT. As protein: CRAPDGNQPQHF.

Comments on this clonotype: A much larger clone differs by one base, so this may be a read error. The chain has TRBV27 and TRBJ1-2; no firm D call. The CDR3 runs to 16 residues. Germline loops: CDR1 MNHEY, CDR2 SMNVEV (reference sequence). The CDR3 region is CTSRTTSAGPNYGYTF. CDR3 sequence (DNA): TGTACCAGCAGGACGACATCAGCGGGCCCTAACTATGGCTACACCTTC.

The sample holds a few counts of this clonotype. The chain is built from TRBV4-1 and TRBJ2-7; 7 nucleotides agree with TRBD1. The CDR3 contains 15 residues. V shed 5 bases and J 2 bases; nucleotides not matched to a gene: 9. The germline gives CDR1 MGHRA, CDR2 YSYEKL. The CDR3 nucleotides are TGCGCCAGCAGCAGAGGAGAAGGGGGCGCCTACGAGCAGTACTTC. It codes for CASSRGEGGAYEQYF.

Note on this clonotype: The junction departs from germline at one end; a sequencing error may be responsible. The CDR3 region has the DNA TGTGCCAGCAGTCTCGCTACAGTGGGGCAGCTCTTC. Protein product: CASSLATVGQLF. The chain combines TRBV12-3 or TRBV12-4 with TRBJ2-1; tentatively, D is TRBD1 (5 bases). The CDR3 has 12 amino acids.

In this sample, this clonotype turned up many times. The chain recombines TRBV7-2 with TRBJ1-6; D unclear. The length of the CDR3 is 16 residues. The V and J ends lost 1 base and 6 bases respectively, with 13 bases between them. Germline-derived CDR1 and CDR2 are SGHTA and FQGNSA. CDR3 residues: CASSLGIRQPNSPLHF. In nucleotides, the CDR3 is TGTGCCAGCAGCTTAGGGATTCGCCAGCCTAATTCACCCCTCCACTTT.

CDR3 DNA sequence: TGTGCCAGCAGTTTCAGAAAGAGCAGAGGTTCACCCCTCCACTTT. Translated: CASSFRKSRGSPLHF. The rearrangement links TRBV27 to TRBJ1-6, with no clear D. Germline V gene lookup returns CDR1 MNHEY and CDR2 SMNVEV (reference sequence). Trimming stripped 3 bases from V and 9 bases from J, with 15 bases between. The CDR3 runs to 15 residues.

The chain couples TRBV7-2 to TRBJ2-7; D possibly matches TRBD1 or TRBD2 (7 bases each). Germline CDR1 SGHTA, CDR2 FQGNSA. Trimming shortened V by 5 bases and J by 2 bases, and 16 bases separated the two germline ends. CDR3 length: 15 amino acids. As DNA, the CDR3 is TGTGCCAGCAGCCAGGGGGGGGGAACGACCTACGAGCAGTACTTC. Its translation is CASSQGGGTTYEQYF.

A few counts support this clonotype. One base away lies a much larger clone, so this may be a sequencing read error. DNA for the CDR3: TGTGCCAGCGGGATTGACTACGAGCAGTACTTC. This translates into CASGIDYEQYF. This chain joins TRBV6-2 or TRBV6-3 and TRBJ2-7; D not certain. CDR1 is MNHEY, CDR2 SVGEGT, per germline. The V end lost 8 bases, the J end lost 3 bases, and 8 bases lay between the germline ends. This CDR3 spans 11 amino acids.

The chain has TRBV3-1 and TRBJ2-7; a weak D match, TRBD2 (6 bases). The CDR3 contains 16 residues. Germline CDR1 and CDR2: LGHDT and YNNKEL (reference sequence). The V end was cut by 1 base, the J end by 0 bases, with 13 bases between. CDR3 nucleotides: TGTGCCAGCAGCCAAGGGACCCGGGGGTTCTCCTACGAGCAGTACTTC. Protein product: CASSQGTRGFSYEQYF.

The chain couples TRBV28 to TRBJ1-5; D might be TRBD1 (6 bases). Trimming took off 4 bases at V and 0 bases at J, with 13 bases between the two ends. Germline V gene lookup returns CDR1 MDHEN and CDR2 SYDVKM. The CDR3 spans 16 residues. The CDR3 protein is CASSSTWDISNQPQHF. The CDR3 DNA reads TGTGCCAGCAGTTCCACCTGGGACATTAGCAATCAGCCCCAGCATTTT.

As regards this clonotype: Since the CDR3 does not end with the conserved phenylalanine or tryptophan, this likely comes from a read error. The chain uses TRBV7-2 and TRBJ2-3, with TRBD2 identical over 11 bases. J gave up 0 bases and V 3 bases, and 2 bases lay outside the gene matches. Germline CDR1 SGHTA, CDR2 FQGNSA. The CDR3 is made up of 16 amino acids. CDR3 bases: TGTGCCAGCAGCTTTAGCGGGGGGGCTAGCACAGATACGCAGTATGTT. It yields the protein CASSFSGGASTDTQYV.

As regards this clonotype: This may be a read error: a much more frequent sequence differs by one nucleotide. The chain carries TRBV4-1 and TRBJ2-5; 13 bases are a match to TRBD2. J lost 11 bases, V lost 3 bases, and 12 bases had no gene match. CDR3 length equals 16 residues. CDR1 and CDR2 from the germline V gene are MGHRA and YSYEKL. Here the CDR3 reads CASSQRTSGGAVEQYF. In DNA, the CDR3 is TGCGCCAGCAGCCAGCGCACTAGCGGGGGGGCCGTTGAGCAGTACTTC.